This T cell receptor beta chain was sequenced for a study of cytomegalovirus exposure and HLA in healthy donors (dated by TCRdb to about 2017). At the level of the whole study: According to an earlier analysis of 450 to 650 of the donors, about 179 million T cells yielded 120 million or so unique TCR beta sequences and 276 Gb of sequence data. Roughly 300 gigabases of sequencing data and tens of millions of unique TCR sequences were included in an early release covering several hundred HLA-typed donors. Among the roughly 430 genotyped donors, more than 70% belonged to the genetic ancestry cluster associated with self-reported Caucasian donors. The study was designed to test whether signatures of past pathogen exposure could be identified by cataloging public T cell receptors. The T cell repertoires of some 700 subjects were profiled by immunosequencing and related to cytomegalovirus serostatus. A separate validation cohort of over 95 different subjects was used in addition to the roughly 700-subject first cohort. To predict cytomegalovirus infection status, the study brought together high-throughput TCR immunosequencing, statistical association of individual TCRs with disease status, and machine learning. A later analysis re-examined previously published TCR beta repertoires from hundreds of donors and added high-resolution HLA genotyping to investigate patterns of TCR occurrence. In the later analysis, no new phenotypic data were used to find candidate immune exposures; instead, reliance was placed on TCR beta sequences and their occurrence across donors. An earlier analysis of fewer than 700 of the donors applied high-throughput TCR beta sequencing to assess whether each TCR beta V gene segment acted as functional or pseudogenic. Donor age, sex, ethnicity and CMV serostatus were compiled together with the repertoire data. In a later genetic analysis, genome-wide SNP genotypes for about 55% of the 666 donors were used, and that subset was treated as a discovery cohort. All discovery cohort repertoires had been generated on a single sequencing platform. HLA typing included class I and class II loci at four-digit resolution. Typing coverage varied by locus: about 620-630 donors for A, B, C, DRB1 and DQB1; more than 500 for DQA1; some 610 for DPA1; around 450 for DPB1. Several DR-DQ haplotypes were handled as single units for association and clustering because linkage in the cohort was strong. Among almost 400 genotyped donors of the cohort, an average of about 240,000 unique TCR beta nucleotide sequences were sequenced per donor, roughly 20% of them non-productive.

The paper as a whole reports these results and caveats: In a later analysis, HLA-associated TCR beta chains showed more clonal expansion and lower generation probabilities than non-associated chains that were equally common. In this cohort, only TCR beta chains were sequenced, and detectable features were limited by the absence of alpha or paired-chain data. According to a later analysis, parvovirus B19, influenza, CMV and Epstein-Barr virus appeared linked to several top co-occurrence clusters. In a later analysis, 16,951 TCR beta sequences were associated with specific HLA alleles at a false discovery rate of 0.05. The authors suggested that the approach could potentially be extended to other disease states and immunological phenotypes. Compared with the roughly 670-donor mean, donors in an Asian-associated ancestry cluster had fewer N-insertions in productive TCRs, according to a later genetic analysis. In vitro tests confirmed that three of the cytomegalovirus-associated TCR beta chains recognize cytomegalovirus antigens. Because the 87-base-pair reads could not distinguish some IMGT-functional V segments, including TRBV6-2 and TRBV6-3, those segments were excluded. The study gave a list of 150 to 200 TCR beta chains associated with cytomegalovirus. In a later analysis, TCR association rates were found to vary across HLA loci, with the most associated TCRs seen for DRB1 alleles and the fewest for HLA-C alleles. The only immune exposure information available for the cohort was CMV serostatus. Because some donors lacked HLA typing at each locus, the association tests relied only on the typed subset. The classifier was reported to diagnose cytomegalovirus status with high specificity and sensitivity in both the original and validation cohorts. Strong co-occurrence of HLA alleles, especially DR and DQ, made assigning TCR associations to individual alleles difficult. An earlier analysis of 587 of the donors showed that most TCR beta V segments appeared in productive rearrangements either about 87% or about 30% of the time, which broadly matched IMGT annotations. In a later analysis, most CMV-associated TCR beta chains were found to appear HLA-restricted, with HLA associations seemingly driven largely by CMV exposure. Linkage disequilibrium might explain the correlated functional status among segregating V segments, but an unknown experimental factor could not be excluded. A further reported finding was that TCR beta sequences accurately predicted the HLA-A and HLA-B alleles for most subjects in the first cohort. Because counts were too low, seventeen rarely observed V segments, including chromosome 9 orphons, were excluded from the earlier analysis of some 540 of the donors. V-gene and J-gene trimming of TCR beta chains was associated with a missense DCLRE1C variant in a later genetic analysis, and the association was replicated in an independent cohort. Most TCR sequences were seen in very few donors, while some public TCRs were found in many individuals. Sequencing depth was assumed to be roughly uniform across donors in the presence/absence analyses, though that assumption may not hold. A group of highly shared sequence variants was considered likely to be a technical artifact of the sequencing pipeline.

Looking up the germline V gene yields CDR1 SGHTA and CDR2 FQGTGA. The CDR3 runs 14 amino acids, cysteine and phenylalanine included. Of all the DNA, just the CDR3 is kept, 42 bases in frame from base 1. V loses 5 bases, J loses 8 bases, and the germline ends lie 16 bases apart. Library preparation was by the immunoSEQ multiplex PCR assay. A mixture of 60 forward primers for TCR Vbeta segments and 13 reverse primers for TCR Jbeta segments was used in the multiplex PCR. The CDR3 region of rearranged TCR beta genes was amplified from genomic DNA by a multiplex PCR assay. On the Illumina HiSeq System, the amplified TCR beta libraries were sequenced as 87-base-pair reads. For the original study's pipeline: Across the 640 or so repertoires, a later analysis counted tens of millions of unique TCR beta chains, roughly 11 million of which were shared by at least two donors. A nearest-neighbor algorithm error-corrected the raw reads and collapsed the reads into unique sequences, merging closely related sequences to remove PCR and sequencing errors. Alignment of CDR3 sequences to IMGT reference sequences was used to assign V, D and J gene segments. For a sequence to be retained, a match of at least six nucleotides to both a V gene segment and a J gene segment was required. Rearrangements were called productive when the CDR3 lacked stop codons and stayed in frame with V and J; all others were non-productive. Following IMGT convention, CDR3 was defined as the stretch from the second conserved V-encoded cysteine up to the conserved J-encoded phenylalanine. In an earlier analysis of around 540 of the donors, sequences lacking an unambiguous match to a single V gene segment were excluded. An earlier analysis of about 600 of the donors called V segments functional above 56.7% productive rearrangements and segregating when the between-donor standard deviation exceeded 5%. A statistical classification framework was built to diagnose cytomegalovirus status from the catalog of TCR beta chain sequences. In a later analysis, V and J genes were assigned by comparing TCR nucleotide sequences against IMGT/GENE-DB human TR gene sequences. Using the TCRdist pipeline, a later analysis assigned CDR3 sequences along with most-parsimonious VDJ recombination scenarios. In a later analysis, each TCR beta chain was defined by its CDR3 amino acid sequence together with its V-gene family, and reads lacking a unique V-gene family were excluded. To address suspected cross-contamination and a sequencing artifact, a later analysis removed under 600 highly shared, low-generation-probability nucleotide sequences. In a later analysis, a clonal expansion index was calculated for each public chain from normalized within-repertoire ranks of inferred template counts. In a later analysis, generation probabilities were computed with a VDJ recombination model fitted to out-of-frame rearrangements, and the resulting probabilities were checked against IGoR. In a later analysis, hypergeometric tests were used to score TCR-TCR, TCR-HLA and TCR-CMV co-occurrence, with a repertoire-size bias correction applied to TCR pairs. To estimate false discovery rates, a later analysis permuted the HLA or CMV assignments 20 times. In a later analysis, co-occurring TCRs were grouped with DBSCAN, and TCRdist sequence similarity was added when clustering was performed within HLA-allele-positive subsets. Co-occurrence clustering excluded repertoires with fewer than 30,000 or more than 120,000 public chains, plus five with anomalous nucleotide sharing. In TCRdb, the immuneACCESS table is reduced to in-frame sequences with V and J assigned. These tables do not hold every clone; where another copy was compared, an unresolved V gene accounts for under half, and the others remain unexplained. V and J calls and clone size are copied from that table; D and trimming were computed from the DNA. This sample holds over 110,000 clones; around 82% were observed only once. The ten largest clones capture roughly 6% of the sample.

The cohort comprised around 690 healthy bone marrow donors. All cohort members were sampled while nominally healthy, although unrecorded immune exposures were likely present. The donor tested CMV seropositive and was one of the 289 seropositive cohort members. A peripheral blood sample was collected from each donor, and TCR beta sequencing was performed on peripheral blood mononuclear cells. The Qiagen DNeasy Blood Extraction Kit was used to extract genomic DNA from the blood cell samples. As to this clone: Its cognate antigen has yet to be identified. No much larger clone exists at a distance of one base, and base qualities are not known.

Sequencing was carried out using PBMCs. Recombination linked TRBV7-3 to TRBJ2-1; the D gene is perhaps TRBD2, on 6 matching bases. The clonotype comes from a woman in her thirties or forties in good health and CMV-seropositive. The nucleotide sequence is given as TGTGCCAGCAGCCTAATGGAGGGAGCGTATGAGCAGTTCTTC. Its product reads: CASSLMEGAYEQFF.